A single sample is the source of the 3 T cell receptor beta chains below, sequenced in a study of OX40 agonist ivuxolimab in advanced cancers. Profiling relied on immunoSEQ multiplex PCR, and the TCRdb table lists in-frame clones only, not all of them. The sample contains some 64,000 clones, less than 95% of which appear only once. The sample was CD4+ or CD8+ T cells sorted from blood, taken in a trial of the OX40 agonist ivuxolimab. These receptors were taken from an adult with an advanced solid tumor such as melanoma, head and neck, liver or kidney cancer.

The chain uses TRBV2 and TRBJ2-6; TRBD1 matches 8 bases. Germline loops: CDR1 SNHLY, CDR2 FYNNEI. The V gene end was trimmed by 6 bases and the J gene end by 3 bases; junction bases not matched to a gene: 4. The CDR3 covers 15 residues. CDR3 in amino acids: CASSETGVGANVLTF. CDR3 coding DNA: TGTGCCAGCAGCGAGACAGGGGTTGGGGCCAACGTCCTGACTTTC.

CDR3 coding DNA: TGTGCCAGCAGTGAAGCGGGGGGGAAGACTCAGCCCCAGCATTTT. It translates to CASSEAGGKTQPQHF. The V and J genes are TRBV6-1 and TRBJ1-5, with a possible D match to TRBD1 (5 bases). Deletions cut 0 bases from V and 6 bases from J, with 12 bases between. There are 15 residues in the CDR3. CDR1 is MNHNS and CDR2 is SASEGT in the germline V gene.

The chain employs TRBV4-1 and TRBJ2-3, with 9 bases matching TRBD2. Trimming removed 1 base from V and 5 bases from J; junction bases left unmatched: 7. CDR1 is MGHRA, CDR2 YSYEKL, per germline. The CDR3 is 16 amino acids. The CDR3 coding sequence is TGCGCCAGCAGCCAAGTTGTAGCGGGAGCGGGAGATACGCAGTATTTT. Translated: CASSQVVAGAGDTQYF.